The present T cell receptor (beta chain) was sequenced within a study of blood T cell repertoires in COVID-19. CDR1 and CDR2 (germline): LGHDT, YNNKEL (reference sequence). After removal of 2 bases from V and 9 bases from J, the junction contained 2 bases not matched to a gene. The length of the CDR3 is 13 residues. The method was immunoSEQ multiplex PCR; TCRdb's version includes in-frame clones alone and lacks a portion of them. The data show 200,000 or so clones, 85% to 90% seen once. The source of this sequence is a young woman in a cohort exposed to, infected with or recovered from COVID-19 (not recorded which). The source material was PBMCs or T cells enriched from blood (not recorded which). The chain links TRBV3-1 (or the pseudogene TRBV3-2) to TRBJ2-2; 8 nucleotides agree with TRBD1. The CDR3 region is CASSQQGARELFF. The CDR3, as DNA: TGTGCCAGCAGCCAACAGGGGGCGAGGGAGCTGTTTTTT.